The 22 T cell receptor beta chains below all came from one sample that was sequenced in a study of CD8 T cell repertoires and HIV-1 epitope variants. The assay was immunoSEQ multiplex PCR, and TCRdb's table has in-frame clones only and misses some. The table lists fewer than 3,500 clones, 69% of them singletons. These TCRs' antigens remain unknown. Sequencing used cultured CD8+ T cells derived from PBMCs. Every receptor here comes from a male donor with HIV.

Written as DNA, the CDR3 is TGCGCCAGCAGCTTGGATCAGGCCTCAGGGTCCTACGAGCAGTACTTC. This codes for CASSLDQASGSYEQYF. The chain joins TRBV5-1 to TRBJ2-7; a weak D match, TRBD1 (5 bases). Germline CDR1 and CDR2: SGHRS and YFSETQ. Trimming shortened V by 0 bases and J by 1 base, and 14 bases separated the two germline ends. The CDR3 is made up of 16 amino acids.

The chain links TRBV9 to TRBJ1-1; maybe TRBD1 (6 bases). There are 11 residues in the CDR3. V gave up 7 bases and J gave up 5 bases, with 9 bases separating them. Germline V gene sequence: CDR1 SGDLS, CDR2 YYNGEE. The CDR3 loop is CASRRGTEAFF. The CDR3 DNA is TGTGCCAGCCGGAGGGGGACTGAAGCTTTCTTT.

The chain joins TRBV19 to TRBJ1-3; D call uncertain. V lost 3 bases and J lost 6, with 15 bases in between. The CDR3 has 15 residues. CDR1 and CDR2 (germline): LNHDA, SQIVND (reference sequence). The CDR3 nucleotides read TGTGCCAGTAGTATCACGCCCGGAGGTGCAAACACCATATATTTT. Its translation is CASSITPGGANTIYF. Complete variable domain (other parts from reference TRBV19 and TRBJ1-3): DGGITQSPKYLFRKEGQNVTLSCEQNLNHDAMYWYRQDPGQGLRLIYYSQIVNDFQKGDIAEGYSVSREKKESFPLTVTSAQKNPTAFYLCASSITPGGANTIYFGEGSWLTVV.

V is TRBV4-1 and J is TRBJ1-5; D is undetermined. Trimming pared 0 bases from V and 4 bases from J, leaving 16 bases between. This CDR3 spans 17 amino acids. Looked up from germline, CDR1 is MGHRA and CDR2 is YSYEKL. DNA of the CDR3: TGCGCCAGCAGCCAAGATACGGCTGGCCTGGGGAATCAGCCCCAGCATTTT. Its protein product is CASSQDTAGLGNQPQHF.

The J gene is TRBJ2-3, the V gene TRBV5-8, with 10 positions matching TRBD1. The trim removed 3 bases at V and 1 base at J, leaving 2 bases unmatched. The CDR3 totals 15 residues. The germline V gene encodes CDR1 SGHTS and CDR2 YDEGEE. The CDR3 nucleotides read TGTGCCAGCAGCTCCGGGACAGGGGGCACAGATACGCAGTATTTT. Protein: CASSSGTGGTDTQYF.

This clone was seen a few times. The chain uses TRBV7-2 and TRBJ2-3; no firm D call. V lost 4 bases and J lost 3, with 11 bases in between. The CDR3 runs 14 residues. Germline V gene data show CDR1 as SGHTA and CDR2 as FQGNSA. The CDR3 here is CASSSVLATDTQYF. The CDR3 DNA reads as TGTGCCAGCAGCTCCGTACTGGCGACAGATACGCAGTATTTT. Full variable domain (outside the CDR3, taken from reference TRBV7-2 and TRBJ2-3): GAGVSQSPSNKVTEKGKDVELRCDPISGHTALYWYRQSLGQGLEFLIYFQGNSAPDKSGLPSDRFSAERTGGSVSTLTIQRTQQEDSAVYLCASSSVLATDTQYFGPGTRLTVL.

Sample share makes this clone medium-sized. V is TRBV7-2 and J is TRBJ1-2, with a possible D match to TRBD1 (6 bases). The CDR3 is 14 amino acids. V was shortened by 2 bases and J by 8 bases, with 15 bases between the two germline ends. Looked up from germline, CDR1 is SGHTA and CDR2 is FQGNSA. CDR3: CASSLQVPGEGYTF. The CDR3 bases are TGTGCCAGCAGCTTACAGGTGCCAGGGGAAGGCTACACCTTC. Complete variable domain (other parts from reference TRBV7-2 and TRBJ1-2): GAGVSQSPSNKVTEKGKDVELRCDPISGHTALYWYRQSLGQGLEFLIYFQGNSAPDKSGLPSDRFSAERTGGSVSTLTIQRTQQEDSAVYLCASSLQVPGEGYTFGSGTRLTVV.

The rearrangement links TRBV27 to TRBJ2-7, with D perhaps TRBD2 (6 bases). Trimming removed 2 bases at V and 2 bases at J, with 19 bases between. The length of the CDR3 is 17 residues. The germline V gene encodes CDR1 MNHEY and CDR2 SMNVEV (reference sequence). CDR3: CASSLAFVGGETYEQYF. The CDR3 DNA reads TGTGCCAGCAGTTTAGCCTTCGTGGGGGGTGAGACCTACGAGCAGTACTTC.

The gene calls are TRBV19 and TRBJ1-1, with D possibly matching TRBD1 (5 bases). The V and J ends lost 1 base and 0 bases respectively, with 12 bases between them. This CDR3 region has 16 residues. Germline CDR1 and CDR2: LNHDA and SQIVND (reference sequence). This CDR3 reads CASSIGRDVLNTEAFF. For the CDR3, the DNA is TGTGCCAGTAGTATAGGAAGGGACGTCTTGAACACTGAAGCTTTCTTT. The variable domain in full, completed from reference TRBV19 and TRBJ1-1, reads DGGITQSPKYLFRKEGQNVTLSCEQNLNHDAMYWYRQDPGQGLRLIYYSQIVNDFQKGDIAEGYSVSREKKESFPLTVTSAQKNPTAFYLCASSIGRDVLNTEAFFGQGTRLTVV.

The chain combines TRBV4-1 with TRBJ2-3, with D maybe TRBD2 (5 bases). The germline gives CDR1 MGHRA, CDR2 YSYEKL. V was pared by 1 base and J by 5 bases, with 13 bases between. This CDR3 has 15 amino acids. CDR3 DNA: TGCGCCAGCAGCCAAGGTAGTCGAGGGCTAGATACGCAGTATTTT. Residues: CASSQGSRGLDTQYF.

J is TRBJ2-3 and V is TRBV7-9, with TRBD2 identical over 8 bases. V dropped 7 bases and J dropped 3; count of bases not matched to a gene: 9. The CDR3 has 15 residues. CDR1 is SEHNR, CDR2 FQNEAQ, per germline (reference sequence). This CDR3 reads CASTYRTGGTDTQYF. CDR3 nucleotides: TGTGCCAGCACCTATAGGACGGGAGGGACAGATACGCAGTATTTT.

The count of this clone is one. This sequence joins TRBV5-6 and TRBJ2-6, with TRBD1 as a possible D gene (5 bases). The CDR3 is 16 amino acids. Trimming took off 0 bases at V and 4 bases at J, with 11 bases between the two ends. Germline-derived CDR1 and CDR2 are SGHDT and YYEEEE. The CDR3 nucleotides read TGTGCCAGCAGCTTGGATGGGGCGGCGGGGGCCAACGTCCTGACTTTC. This encodes CASSLDGAAGANVLTF.

The chain recombines TRBV5-1 with TRBJ2-3; D uncertain. The CDR3 sequence is 11 residues long. Trimming pared 0 bases from V and 5 bases from J, leaving 1 base between. Germline V gene lookup returns CDR1 SGHRS and CDR2 YFSETQ. CDR3 bases: TGCGCCAGCAGCTTGGGAGATACGCAGTATTTT. Translation: CASSLGDTQYF.

The chain combines TRBV5-4 with TRBJ2-7, with 7 bases aligning to TRBD2. The CDR3 runs to 16 residues. Germline V gene lookup returns CDR1 SGHNT and CDR2 YYREEE (reference sequence). The J segment lost 0 bases and the V segment lost 0 bases, leaving 6 bases of the junction unmatched. The CDR3 DNA is TGTGCCAGCAGCTTGGTGATCGGCGGGAGCTCCTACGAGCAGTACTTC. This codes for CASSLVIGGSSYEQYF.

This chain uses TRBV7-9 with TRBJ2-1; maybe TRBD1 (6 bases). Germline CDR1 and CDR2: SEHNR and FQNEAQ (reference sequence). V gave up 5 bases and J gave up 5 bases, with 16 bases separating them. CDR3 length equals 15 residues. The CDR3, as DNA: TGTGCCAGCAGCCTCGGTCAGGGGCTAAACAATGAGCAGTTCTTC. Protein sequence: CASSLGQGLNNEQFF.

The chain combines TRBV9 with TRBJ2-3; no clear D. Germline V gene sequence: CDR1 SGDLS, CDR2 YYNGEE. This CDR3 has 17 residues. Trimming took off 0 bases at V and 5 bases at J, with 19 bases between the two ends. The CDR3 reads CASSVVGQALMGDTQYF. The CDR3 DNA follows: TGTGCCAGCAGCGTAGTCGGCCAAGCCCTCATGGGAGATACGCAGTATTTT.

The V gene is TRBV7-2, the J gene TRBJ2-1, with TRBD1 as a possible D gene (6 bases). CDR3 length: 13 residues. V gave up 6 bases and J gave up 3 bases, with 9 bases separating them. Germline V CDR1 and CDR2: SGHTA, FQGNSA. The CDR3 sequence is CASRLDSYNEQFF. The CDR3 DNA reads TGTGCCAGCAGACTGGACAGCTACAATGAGCAGTTCTTC.

The chain employs TRBV5-1 and TRBJ1-5; 10 bases line up with TRBD1. Germline V gives CDR1 SGHRS, CDR2 YFSETQ. The CDR3 consists of 23 residues. Losses at the gene ends were 2 bases for V and 3 bases for J; bases not matched to a gene: 26. The CDR3 nucleotides are TGCGCCAGCAGCTTAGACCCGGCTGAAGGGACAGGGGATTCCCTTAGTCCCAATCAGCCCCAGCATTTT. It is translated as CASSLDPAEGTGDSLSPNQPQHF.

The chain is built from TRBV2 and TRBJ1-4; 7 nucleotides align to TRBD1. Per germline, CDR1 SNHLY and CDR2 FYNNEI. The CDR3 has 13 amino acids. Losses at the gene ends were 3 bases for V and 8 bases for J; bases not matched to a gene: 3. This CDR3 is CASSDGTDEKLFF. The CDR3 DNA reads TGTGCCAGCAGTGATGGGACAGACGAAAAACTGTTTTTT.

The rearrangement links TRBV7-9 to TRBJ2-3; no firm D call. Germline CDR1 reads SEHNR; CDR2 reads FQNEAQ (reference sequence). Trimming pared 4 bases from V and 3 bases from J, leaving 5 bases between. The CDR3 spans 12 residues. In nucleotides, the CDR3 is TGTGCCAGCAGCTCCGGGACAGATACGCAGTATTTT. Protein product: CASSSGTDTQYF. Full variable domain (missing parts from reference TRBV7-9 and TRBJ2-3): DTGVSQNPRHKITKRGQNVTFRCDPISEHNRLYWYRQTLGQGPEFLTYFQNEAQLEKSRLLSDRFSAERPKGSFSTLEIQRTEQGDSAMYLCASSSGTDTQYFGPGTRLTVL.

V usage is TRBV5-6 and J usage is TRBJ1-4; TRBD1 aligns across 7 bases. Germline lookup yields CDR1 SGHDT and CDR2 YYEEEE. Unmatched junction bases numbered 7, after V lost 2 bases and J lost 0 bases. This CDR3 is built from 17 residues. DNA for the CDR3: TGTGCCAGCAGCTTAACCGCCGGGACAGCAACTAATGAAAAACTGTTTTTT. This gives the protein CASSLTAGTATNEKLFF.

The genes are TRBV9 and TRBJ2-7, with 9 bases that match TRBD2. Germline trimming cut 4 bases from V and 5 bases from J; bases unmatched to any gene: 19. Germline values: CDR1 SGDLS, CDR2 YYNGEE. The CDR3 covers 18 residues. The CDR3 here is CASSPRGSGSLGRDEQYF. The CDR3, as DNA: TGTGCCAGCAGCCCCAGGGGTAGCGGGAGTCTCGGGAGGGACGAGCAGTACTTC.